The next 4 T cell receptor beta chains were all read from a single sample in a study of T cell responses to AZD1222 COVID-19 vaccine. Using immunoSEQ multiplex PCR, the repertoire was profiled, and TCRdb retains in-frame clones only, with some absent. The sample yields 110,000 or so clones, over 80% seen once. The material was peripheral blood, obtained on day 0 of AZD1222 vaccination. The receptors originated from an adult in good health.

This rearrangement joins TRBV7-2 to TRBJ2-3, with D perhaps TRBD1 (5 bases). The CDR3 totals 14 residues. CDR1 SGHTA and CDR2 FQGNSA come from the germline V gene. The germline V and J ends were trimmed by 2 bases and 5 bases, with 11 bases remaining between them. The chain's CDR3 is CASSLIPRGDTQYF. In DNA, the CDR3 is TGTGCCAGCAGCTTAATCCCTAGGGGAGATACGCAGTATTTT.

The V gene is TRBV6-2 or TRBV6-3, the J gene TRBJ2-7, with D maybe TRBD1 (6 bases). The CDR3 has 13 amino acids. CDR1 MNHEY and CDR2 SVGEGT come from the germline V gene. Trimming cost V 2 bases and J 3 bases, with 8 bases left between them. This CDR3 reads CASSYGGRYEQYF. The CDR3 DNA is TGTGCCAGCAGTTACGGGGGCCGCTACGAGCAGTACTTC.

V is TRBV5-5 and J is TRBJ2-1; D not resolved. V lost 4 bases and J lost 0, with 8 bases in between. The CDR3 is 14 residues long. The germline V gene has CDR1 SGHKS and CDR2 YYEKEE (reference sequence). For the CDR3, the DNA is TGTGCCAGCAGCGCCTTAAGCTCCTACAATGAGCAGTTCTTC. It yields the protein CASSALSSYNEQFF.

The chain links TRBV6-5 to TRBJ1-6; 7 nucleotides agree with TRBD1. Germline V CDR1 and CDR2: MNHEY, SVGAGI. The CDR3 length is 14 residues. V gave up 7 bases and J gave up 9 bases; unmatched junction bases: 9. CDR3 loop: CASTDRVRGSPLHF. The CDR3 DNA reads TGTGCCAGCACCGACAGGGTACGTGGTTCACCCCTCCACTTT.